This TCR beta chain was recorded in a study of blood T cell repertoires in COVID-19. Looking at the study overall: The United States, Italy and Spain supplied acute and convalescent COVID-19 samples. T cells, B-cell-depleted T cells, or PBMCs provided the cDNA or gDNA that served as material.

TCRdb's table, derived via immunoSEQ multiplex PCR, lists solely in-frame clones and lacks some. Of approximately 130,000 clones in the sample, roughly four fifths were seen once. This clone has at least ten counts. The CDR3 runs to 14 residues. Germline V gene sequence: CDR1 LNHDA, CDR2 SQIVND (reference sequence). V dropped 5 bases and J dropped 4; count of bases not matched to a gene: 8. The chain uses TRBV19 and TRBJ2-7, with TRBD1 identical over 7 bases. Specimen: peripheral blood. This sequence originates from a human donor in a cohort sampled during active COVID-19. The CDR3 sequence is CASSPVQGEYEQYF. For the CDR3, the DNA is TGTGCCAGTAGTCCCGTTCAGGGGGAATACGAGCAGTACTTC.